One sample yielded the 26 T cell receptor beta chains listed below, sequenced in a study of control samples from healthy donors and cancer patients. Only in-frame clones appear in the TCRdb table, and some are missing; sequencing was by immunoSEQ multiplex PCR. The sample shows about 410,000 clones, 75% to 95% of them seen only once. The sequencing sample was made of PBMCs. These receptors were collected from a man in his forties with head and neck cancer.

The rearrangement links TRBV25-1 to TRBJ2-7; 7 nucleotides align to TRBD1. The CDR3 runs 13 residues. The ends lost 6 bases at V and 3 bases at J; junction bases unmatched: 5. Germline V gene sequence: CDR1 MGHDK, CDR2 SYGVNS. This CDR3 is CASSRQGVYEQYF. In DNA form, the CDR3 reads TGTGCCAGCAGCCGACAGGGAGTCTACGAGCAGTACTTC.

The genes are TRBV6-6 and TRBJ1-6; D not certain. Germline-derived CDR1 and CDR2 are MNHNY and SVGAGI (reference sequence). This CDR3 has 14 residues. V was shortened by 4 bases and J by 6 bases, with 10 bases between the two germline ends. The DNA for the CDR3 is TGTGCCAGCAGTTCTCCGGGCCTTAATTCACCCCTCCACTTT. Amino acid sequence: CASSSPGLNSPLHF.

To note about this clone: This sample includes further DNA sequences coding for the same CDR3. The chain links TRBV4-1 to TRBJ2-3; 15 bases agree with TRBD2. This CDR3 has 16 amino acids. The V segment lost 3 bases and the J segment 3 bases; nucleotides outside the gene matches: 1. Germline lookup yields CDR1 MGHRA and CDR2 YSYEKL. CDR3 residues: CASSQGLAGGTDTQYF. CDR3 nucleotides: TGCGCCAGCAGCCAGGGACTAGCGGGGGGAACAGATACGCAGTATTTT.

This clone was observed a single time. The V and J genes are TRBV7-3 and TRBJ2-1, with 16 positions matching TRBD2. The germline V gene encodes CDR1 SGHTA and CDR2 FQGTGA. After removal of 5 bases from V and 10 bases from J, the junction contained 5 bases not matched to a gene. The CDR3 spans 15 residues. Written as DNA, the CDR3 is TGTGCCAGCAGCCCCCCGGGACTAGCGGGAGGGGAGCAGTTCTTC. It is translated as CASSPPGLAGGEQFF.

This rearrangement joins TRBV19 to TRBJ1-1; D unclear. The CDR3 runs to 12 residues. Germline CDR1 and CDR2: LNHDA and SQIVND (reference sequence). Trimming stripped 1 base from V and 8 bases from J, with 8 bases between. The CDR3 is CASSIGPLEAFF. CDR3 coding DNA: TGTGCCAGTAGTATAGGACCTCTGGAAGCTTTCTTT.

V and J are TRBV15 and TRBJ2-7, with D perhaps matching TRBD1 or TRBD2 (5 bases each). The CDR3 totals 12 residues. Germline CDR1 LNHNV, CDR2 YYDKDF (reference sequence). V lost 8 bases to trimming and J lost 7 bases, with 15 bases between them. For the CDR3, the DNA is TGTGCCACCGGGGGACGGGGAGCTGAGCAGTACTTC. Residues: CATGGRGAEQYF.

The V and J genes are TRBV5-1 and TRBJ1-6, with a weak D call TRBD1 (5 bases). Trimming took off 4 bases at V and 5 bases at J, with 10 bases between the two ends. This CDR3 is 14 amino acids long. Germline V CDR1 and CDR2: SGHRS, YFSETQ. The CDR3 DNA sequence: TGCGCCAGCAGCGCCGGGACTAATAATTCACCCCTCCACTTT. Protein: CASSAGTNNSPLHF.

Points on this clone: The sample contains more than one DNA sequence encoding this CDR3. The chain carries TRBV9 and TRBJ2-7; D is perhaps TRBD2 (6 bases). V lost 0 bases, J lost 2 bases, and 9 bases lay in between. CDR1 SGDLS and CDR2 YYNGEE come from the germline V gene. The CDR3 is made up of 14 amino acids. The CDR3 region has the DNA TGTGCCAGCAGCGTAGGGTCTAGCGCCTACGAGCAGTACTTC. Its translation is CASSVGSSAYEQYF.

The CDR3 reads CASSPRDRVRGNNEQFF. CDR3 bases: TGTGCCAGCTCACCGCGGGACAGGGTCAGGGGAAACAATGAGCAGTTCTTC. The chain carries TRBV18 and TRBJ2-1, with TRBD1 identical over 9 bases. The CDR3 covers 17 residues. With V trimmed by 3 bases and J by 5 bases, 11 bases remained unmatched. Germline lookup yields CDR1 KGHSH and CDR2 LQKENI.

The CDR3 DNA reads TGTGCCAGCCACGGCGGGGGTGCCTACGAGCAGTACTTC. Its translation is CASHGGGAYEQYF. The rearrangement uses TRBV6-6 and TRBJ2-7; 7 nucleotides align to TRBD2. Germline CDR1 and CDR2: MNHNY and SVGAGI (reference sequence). This CDR3 spans 13 amino acids. J was trimmed by 2 bases and V by 8 bases; bases with no gene match: 6.

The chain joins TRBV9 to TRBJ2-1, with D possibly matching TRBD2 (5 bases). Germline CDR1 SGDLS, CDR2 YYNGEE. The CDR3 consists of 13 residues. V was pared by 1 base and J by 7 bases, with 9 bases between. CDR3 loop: CASSVFGENEQFF. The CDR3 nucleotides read TGTGCCAGCAGCGTATTCGGGGAAAATGAGCAGTTCTTC.

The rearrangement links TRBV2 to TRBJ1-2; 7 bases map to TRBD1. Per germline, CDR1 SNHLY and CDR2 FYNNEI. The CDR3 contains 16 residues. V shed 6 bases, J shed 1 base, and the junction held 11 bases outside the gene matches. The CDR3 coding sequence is TGTGCCAGCAGACCTTTAGACAGGGCAGTTAACTATGGCTACACCTTC. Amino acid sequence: CASRPLDRAVNYGYTF.

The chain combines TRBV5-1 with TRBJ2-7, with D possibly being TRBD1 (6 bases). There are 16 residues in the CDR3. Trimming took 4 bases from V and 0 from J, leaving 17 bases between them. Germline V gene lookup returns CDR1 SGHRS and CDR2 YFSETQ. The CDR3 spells CASSTRQARSSYEQYF. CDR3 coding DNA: TGCGCCAGCAGCACGAGACAGGCCAGGAGCTCCTACGAGCAGTACTTC.

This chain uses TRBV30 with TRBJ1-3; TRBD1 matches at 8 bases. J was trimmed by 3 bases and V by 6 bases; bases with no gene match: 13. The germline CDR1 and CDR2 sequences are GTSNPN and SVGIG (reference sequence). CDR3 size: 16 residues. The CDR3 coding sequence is TGTGCCTGTCCGGCCGGGACAGGATCTCTTGGAAACACCATATATTTT. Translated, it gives CACPAGTGSLGNTIYF.

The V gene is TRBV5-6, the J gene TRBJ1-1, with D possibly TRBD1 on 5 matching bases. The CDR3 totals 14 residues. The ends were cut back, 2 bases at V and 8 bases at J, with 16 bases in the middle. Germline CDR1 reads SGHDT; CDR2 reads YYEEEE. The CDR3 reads CASSFSGAVPEAFF. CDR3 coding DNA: TGTGCCAGCAGCTTTTCTGGGGCAGTGCCCGAAGCTTTCTTT.

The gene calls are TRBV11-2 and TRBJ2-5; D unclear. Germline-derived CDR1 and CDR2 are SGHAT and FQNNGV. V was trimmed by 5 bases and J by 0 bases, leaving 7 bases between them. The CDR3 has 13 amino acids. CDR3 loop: CASSLQYQETQYF. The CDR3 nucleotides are TGTGCCAGCAGCCTACAGTACCAAGAGACCCAGTACTTC.

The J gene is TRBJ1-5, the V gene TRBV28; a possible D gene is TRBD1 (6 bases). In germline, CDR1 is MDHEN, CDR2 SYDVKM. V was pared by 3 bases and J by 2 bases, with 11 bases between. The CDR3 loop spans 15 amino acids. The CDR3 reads CASSFNRAGNQPQHF. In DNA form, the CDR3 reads TGTGCCAGCAGTTTCAACAGGGCTGGCAATCAGCCCCAGCATTTT.

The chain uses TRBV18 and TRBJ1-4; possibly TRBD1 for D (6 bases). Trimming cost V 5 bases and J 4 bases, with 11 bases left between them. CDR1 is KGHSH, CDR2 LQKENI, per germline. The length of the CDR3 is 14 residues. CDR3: CASSRGQDNEKLFF. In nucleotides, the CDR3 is TGTGCCAGCTCAAGGGGACAAGATAATGAAAAACTGTTTTTT.

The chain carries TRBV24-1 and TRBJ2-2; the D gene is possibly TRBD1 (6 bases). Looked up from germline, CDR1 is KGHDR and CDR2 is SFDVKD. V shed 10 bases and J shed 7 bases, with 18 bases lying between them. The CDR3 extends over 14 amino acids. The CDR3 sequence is CATSQGGKVGELFF. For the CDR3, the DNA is TGTGCCACTTCACAGGGTGGGAAAGTCGGGGAGCTGTTTTTT.

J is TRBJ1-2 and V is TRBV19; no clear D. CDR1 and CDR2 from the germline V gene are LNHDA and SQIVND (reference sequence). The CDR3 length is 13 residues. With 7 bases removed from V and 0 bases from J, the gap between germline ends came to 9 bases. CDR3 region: CASTGVPNYGYTF. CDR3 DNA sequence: TGTGCCAGTACCGGCGTGCCTAACTATGGCTACACCTTC.

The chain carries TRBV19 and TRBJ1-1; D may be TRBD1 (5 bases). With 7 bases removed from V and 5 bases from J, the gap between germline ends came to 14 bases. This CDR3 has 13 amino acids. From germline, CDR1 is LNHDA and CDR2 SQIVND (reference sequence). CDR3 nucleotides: TGTGCCAGTACTCCCGAGGGGCGAACTGAAGCTTTCTTT. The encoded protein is CASTPEGRTEAFF.

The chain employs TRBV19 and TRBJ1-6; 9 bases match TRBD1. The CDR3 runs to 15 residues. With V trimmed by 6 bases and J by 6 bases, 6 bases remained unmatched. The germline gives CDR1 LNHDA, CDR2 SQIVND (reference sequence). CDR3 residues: CASSNTGQGNSPLHF. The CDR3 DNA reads TGTGCCAGTAGCAACACGGGACAGGGTAATTCACCCCTCCACTTT.

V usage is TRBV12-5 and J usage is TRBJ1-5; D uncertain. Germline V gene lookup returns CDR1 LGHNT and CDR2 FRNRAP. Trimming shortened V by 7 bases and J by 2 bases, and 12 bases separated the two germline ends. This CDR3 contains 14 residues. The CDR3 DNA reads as TGTGCTAGTGTCATGCAAGGAGGCAATCAGCCCCAGCATTTT. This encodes CASVMQGGNQPQHF.

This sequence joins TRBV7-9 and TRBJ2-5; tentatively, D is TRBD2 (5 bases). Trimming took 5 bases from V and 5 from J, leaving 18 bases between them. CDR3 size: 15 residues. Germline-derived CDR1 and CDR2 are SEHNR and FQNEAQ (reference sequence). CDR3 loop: CASSLRTSIRETQYF. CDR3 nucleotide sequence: TGTGCCAGCAGCCTAAGGACTTCTATACGGGAGACCCAGTACTTC.

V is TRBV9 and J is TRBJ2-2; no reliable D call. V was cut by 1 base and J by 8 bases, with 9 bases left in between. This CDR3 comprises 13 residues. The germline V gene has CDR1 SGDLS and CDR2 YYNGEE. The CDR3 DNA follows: TGTGCCAGCAGCGTAACGGGTTCAGGGGAGCTGTTTTTT. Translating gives CASSVTGSGELFF.

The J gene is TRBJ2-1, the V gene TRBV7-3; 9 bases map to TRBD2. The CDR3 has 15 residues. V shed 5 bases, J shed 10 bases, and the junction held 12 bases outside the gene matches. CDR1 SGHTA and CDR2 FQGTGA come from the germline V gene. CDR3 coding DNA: TGTGCCAGCAGCCCCGGGCTAGCGGGATCCGGAGAGCAGTTCTTC. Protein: CASSPGLAGSGEQFF.